The 22 T cell receptor beta chains in this list originate from one sample, sequenced in a study of T cell repertoires in cytomegalovirus infection. These receptors are not linked to any known antigen. Using its own MiXCR run on the reads, TCRdb lists one record per CDR3 protein. Here the sample spans approximately 730,000 distinct CDR3 sequences, about 27% being singletons. Specimen: cultured CD8+ T cells from PBMCs, collected from culture after CMV antigen stimulation. These receptors originate from a human donor in good health (CMV status not recorded). Some clones in this sample may be carry-over from other donors' samples.

This clonotype was detected only a few times. This chain uses TRBV6-5 with TRBJ1-2; 7 bases match TRBD1. V shed 8 bases and J 2 bases; nucleotides not matched to a gene: 8. Germline-derived CDR1 and CDR2 are MNHEY and SVGAGI. The CDR3 loop spans 14 amino acids. The CDR3 nucleotides are TGTGCCAGCCACCCCCCGGACAGGAACTATGGCTACACCTTC. Translation gives CASHPPDRNYGYTF.

This chain links TRBV27 with TRBJ2-2; 7 bases line up with TRBD2. V gave up 0 bases and J gave up 7 bases; unmatched junction bases: 2. This CDR3 is 14 amino acids long. Per the germline V gene, CDR1 is MNHEY and CDR2 is SMNVEV (reference sequence). The CDR3 loop is CASSLSRGVGELFF. In nucleotides, the CDR3 is TGTGCCAGCAGTTTATCCCGGGGGGTCGGGGAGCTGTTTTTT.

To note about this clonotype: Given a much more abundant clone one base away, this may be a read error. The chain carries TRBV7-6 and TRBJ2-7, with D hard to call. The CDR3 totals 12 residues. Germline V gene sequence: CDR1 SGHVS, CDR2 FNYEAQ. DNA for the CDR3: TGTGCCAGCAGCTTGGCCGAGGACGAGCAGTGCTTC. Protein: CASSLAEDEQCF.

The chain recombines TRBV2 with TRBJ1-6, with D hard to call. This CDR3 comprises 15 residues. V lost 4 bases to trimming and J lost 7 bases, with 14 bases between them. Germline V CDR1 and CDR2: SNHLY, FYNNEI. CDR3 amino acids: CASSGRPRVNSPLHF. The CDR3 DNA follows: TGTGCCAGCAGTGGGAGGCCCCGGGTGAATTCACCCCTCCACTTT. The whole variable domain, remainder taken from reference TRBV2 and TRBJ1-6, is EPEVTQTPSHQVTQMGQEVILRCVPISNHLYFYWYRQILGQKVEFLVSFYNNEISEKSEIFDDQFSVERPDGSNFTLKIRSTKLEDSAMYFCASSGRPRVNSPLHFGNGTRLTVT.

The chain has TRBV29-1 and TRBJ1-2; D ambiguous. Germline CDR1 SQVTM, CDR2 ANQGSEA. The CDR3 covers 13 residues. V lost 6 bases to trimming and J lost 4 bases, with 15 bases between them. The CDR3 spells CSVPGILGYGYTF. DNA of the CDR3: TGCAGCGTCCCGGGAATCTTAGGCTATGGCTACACCTTC.

This clonotype was counted only a few times. The chain links TRBV7-2 to TRBJ2-7; D not resolved. The CDR3 runs 14 residues. Germline CDR1 reads SGHTA; CDR2 reads FQGNSA. V lost 0 bases to trimming and J lost 3 bases, with 9 bases between them. CDR3 in amino acids: CASSLAPDGYEQYV. The CDR3, as DNA: TGTGCCAGCAGCTTAGCCCCGGACGGCTACGAGCAGTACGTC.

This clonotype was detected a few times. The V and J genes are TRBV12-5 and TRBJ2-5; 7 bases match TRBD1. The CDR3 is made up of 17 amino acids. Germline loops: CDR1 LGHNT, CDR2 FRNRAP. With V trimmed by 2 bases and J by 5 bases, 14 bases remained unmatched. The CDR3 here is CASGLPDRRGFWETQYF. The CDR3 DNA sequence: TGTGCTAGTGGTTTGCCGGATCGCAGGGGGTTCTGGGAGACCCAGTACTTC.

There are many counts of this clonotype. The CDR3 bases are TGTGCCAGCAGTGACGGCACCGGGGAGCTGTTTTTT. Protein product: CASSDGTGELFF. This rearrangement joins TRBV7-2 to TRBJ2-2, with unresolved D. CDR1 and CDR2 from the germline V gene are SGHTA and FQGNSA. The CDR3 covers 12 residues. Trimming took 6 bases from V and 4 from J, leaving 6 bases between them.

This clonotype was detected many times. This sequence joins TRBV7-2 and TRBJ1-6; TRBD1 matches at 7 bases. CDR3 length equals 18 residues. V gave up 3 bases and J gave up 3 bases; unmatched junction bases: 11. CDR1 is SGHTA, CDR2 FQGNSA, per germline. The CDR3 sequence: CASSFLGTVGGYNSPLHF. In nucleotides, the CDR3 is TGTGCCAGCAGCTTCCTCGGGACAGTTGGAGGCTATAATTCACCCCTCCACTTT. The full variable domain, in which reference TRBV7-2 and TRBJ1-6 provide the parts outside the CDR3, is GAGVSQSPSNKVTEKGKDVELRCDPISGHTALYWYRQSLGQGLEFLIYFQGNSAPDKSGLPSDRFSAERTGGSVSTLTIQRTQQEDSAVYLCASSFLGTVGGYNSPLHFGNGTRLTVT.

The chain carries TRBV12-3 or TRBV12-4 and TRBJ1-1, with unresolved D. The V end was cut by 2 bases, the J end by 10 bases, with 11 bases between. The CDR3 runs 12 residues. CDR3 amino acids: CASSLPPYPAFF. In DNA, the CDR3 is TGTGCCAGCAGTTTACCGCCGTACCCAGCTTTCTTT.

This clonotype was seen a few times. The V call is TRBV27, the J call TRBJ2-3; TRBD2 matches 8 bases. J was trimmed by 1 base and V by 5 bases; bases with no gene match: 5. The CDR3 consists of 15 residues. Germline V gene lookup returns CDR1 MNHEY and CDR2 SMNVEV (reference sequence). CDR3 in amino acids: CASSPGGERTDTQYF. In DNA form, the CDR3 reads TGTGCCAGCAGTCCGGGGGGGGAACGCACAGATACGCAGTATTTT.

Ten or more counts support this clonotype. The CDR3 DNA sequence: TGCAGTGCTAGATGGGGGGGGGGTTTGGACACTGAAGCTTTCTTT. Translation gives CSARWGGGLDTEAFF. V usage is TRBV20-1 and J usage is TRBJ1-1, with TRBD1 as a possible D gene (5 bases). The CDR3 consists of 15 residues. Trimming took 2 bases from V and 3 from J, leaving 16 bases between them. In germline, CDR1 is DFQATT, CDR2 SNEGSKA (reference sequence).

J is TRBJ2-1 and V is TRBV7-9; D gene uncertain. The CDR3 runs to 14 residues. Looked up from germline, CDR1 is SEHNR and CDR2 is FQNEAQ (reference sequence). The ends were cut back, 0 bases at V and 5 bases at J, with 8 bases in the middle. This CDR3 is CASSLAQSHNEQFF. CDR3 sequence (DNA): TGTGCCAGCAGCTTAGCGCAGAGCCACAATGAGCAGTTCTTC.

The V gene is TRBV9, the J gene TRBJ2-5; 8 bases fit TRBD1. J lost 5 bases, V lost 4 bases, and 10 bases had no gene match. This CDR3 spans 15 amino acids. CDR1 and CDR2 (germline): SGDLS, YYNGEE. In DNA form, the CDR3 reads TGTGCCAGCAGCACCGGGACAGGTCGAGCGGAGACCCAGTACTTC. Translating it yields CASSTGTGRAETQYF. Full variable domain (missing parts from reference TRBV9 and TRBJ2-5): DSGVTQTPKHLITATGQRVTLRCSPRSGDLSVYWYQQSLDQGLQFLIQYYNGEERAKGNILERFSAQQFPDLHSELNLSSLELGDSALYFCASSTGTGRAETQYFGPGTRLLVL.

The chain couples TRBV24-1 to TRBJ2-7; D possibly corresponds to TRBD1 (5 bases). The CDR3 consists of 16 residues. The V gene's germline CDR1 is KGHDR and CDR2 SFDVKD. The germline V and J ends were trimmed by 9 bases and 3 bases, with 23 bases remaining between them. In DNA form, the CDR3 reads TGTGCCACCCAAGGGTCAACGACAGAACCGATCTACGAGCAGTACGTC. Its protein is CATQGSTTEPIYEQYV.

The rearrangement joins TRBV11-1 to TRBJ2-2; TRBD1 is a possible D gene (5 bases). Trimming stripped 3 bases from V and 1 base from J, with 9 bases between. The CDR3 has 15 residues. CDR1 and CDR2 from the germline V gene are SGHAT and FQDESV (reference sequence). The CDR3 region is CASSFAGKNTGELFF. The CDR3 DNA reads TGTGCCAGCAGCTTCGCAGGGAAGAACACCGGGGAGCTGTTTTTT.

The chain joins TRBV10-3 to TRBJ2-3; D may be TRBD2 (6 bases). From germline, CDR1 is ENHRY and CDR2 SYGVKD. The CDR3 has 16 amino acids. Trimming removed 0 bases at V and 3 bases at J, with 13 bases between. The CDR3 DNA reads TGTGCCATCAGTGAGTCGTGGCGGGGTTCGACAGATACGCAGTATTTT. Residues: CAISESWRGSTDTQYF.

The rearrangement links TRBV2 to TRBJ2-7; unclear D gene. V lost 7 bases, J lost 2 bases, and 9 bases lay in between. CDR1 SNHLY and CDR2 FYNNEI come from the germline V gene. The CDR3 totals 12 residues. In DNA, the CDR3 is TGTGCCAGCACAAGGTTCGCCTACGAGCAGTACGTC. Residues: CASTRFAYEQYV.

The chain joins TRBV12-3 or TRBV12-4 to TRBJ2-7, with D hard to call. Deletions cut 3 bases from V and 3 bases from J, with 3 bases between. This CDR3 has 11 residues. The CDR3 spells CASSFGYEQYV. The CDR3 bases are TGTGCCAGCAGTTTTGGCTACGAGCAGTACGTC.

The gene calls are TRBV14 and TRBJ2-2; TRBD1 aligns across 12 bases. In germline, CDR1 is SGHDN, CDR2 FVKESK. The CDR3 runs 22 residues. V trimming: 0 bases; J trimming: 2 bases; junction bases outside the gene matches: 16. CDR3: CASSQEFPLGTGGGLNTGELFF. CDR3 coding DNA: TGTGCCAGCAGCCAAGAATTCCCCCTCGGGACAGGGGGCGGGTTAAACACCGGGGAGCTGTTTTTT.

This clonotype was seen a handful of times. The genes are TRBV13 and TRBJ1-6; D is ambiguous. CDR3 length: 14 residues. Trimming took off 4 bases at V and 6 bases at J, with 10 bases between the two ends. CDR1 is PRHDT and CDR2 is FYEKMQ in the germline V gene (reference sequence). CDR3 amino acids: CASSSAGSNSPLHF. The CDR3 DNA sequence: TGTGCCAGCAGCTCGGCCGGGAGTAATTCACCCCTCCACTTT. Looking up the rest from reference TRBV13 and TRBJ1-6 gives the full variable domain: AAGVIQSPRHLIKEKRETATLKCYPIPRHDTVYWYQQGPGQDPQFLISFYEKMQSDKGSIPDRFSAQQFSDYHSELNMSSLELGDSALYFCASSSAGSNSPLHFGNGTRLTVT.

The chain recombines TRBV28 with TRBJ2-5, with 8 bases fitting TRBD2. V shed 4 bases, J shed 3 bases, and the junction held 4 bases outside the gene matches. The germline gives CDR1 MDHEN, CDR2 SYDVKM. This CDR3 is built from 14 residues. CDR3: CASSSGTRKETQYF. CDR3 in DNA: TGTGCCAGCAGTTCCGGGACTAGGAAAGAGACCCAGTACTTC.